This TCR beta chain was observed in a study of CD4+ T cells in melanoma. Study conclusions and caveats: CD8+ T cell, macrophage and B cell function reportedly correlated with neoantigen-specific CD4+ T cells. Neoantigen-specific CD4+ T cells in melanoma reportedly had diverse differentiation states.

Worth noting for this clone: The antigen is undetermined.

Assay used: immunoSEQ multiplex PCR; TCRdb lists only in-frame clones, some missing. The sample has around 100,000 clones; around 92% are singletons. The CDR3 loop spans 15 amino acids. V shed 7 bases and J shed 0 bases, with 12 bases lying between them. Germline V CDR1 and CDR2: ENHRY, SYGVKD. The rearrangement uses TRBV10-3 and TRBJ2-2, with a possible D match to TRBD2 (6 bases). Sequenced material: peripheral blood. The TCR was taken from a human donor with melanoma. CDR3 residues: CAINPGLTNTGELFF. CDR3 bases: TGTGCCATCAATCCGGGACTTACGAACACCGGGGAGCTGTTTTTT.